These 17 T cell receptor beta chains came from one sample sequenced in a study of T cell repertoires in cytomegalovirus infection. TCRdb ran MiXCR on the reads and lists one entry per CDR3 protein. Here the sample spans some 180,000 distinct CDR3 sequences, roughly a fifth being singletons. What was sequenced was PBMCs. Receptors were obtained from a human donor in good health (CMV status not recorded). Some clones in this sample may be carry-over from other donors' samples.

The sample holds many counts of this clonotype. The chain links TRBV28 to TRBJ2-1, with D maybe TRBD2 (6 bases). Trimming pared 7 bases from V and 0 bases from J, leaving 13 bases between. The CDR3 has 15 residues. Germline V lookup: CDR1 MDHEN, CDR2 SYDVKM. The CDR3 DNA reads TGTGCCAGCAAGTCCGGGGGAAGCTCCTACAATGAGCAGTTCTTC. It yields the protein CASKSGGSSYNEQFF.

This clonotype was counted at least ten times. This chain uses TRBV7-8 with TRBJ1-1; 7 bases fit TRBD1. The CDR3 sequence is 14 residues long. Looked up from germline, CDR1 is SGHVS and CDR2 is FQNEAQ. Germline trimming cut 5 bases from V and 3 bases from J; bases unmatched to any gene: 6. CDR3 nucleotide sequence: TGTGCCAGCAGCACAAGACAGGGTCACACTGAAGCTTTCTTT. It encodes CASSTRQGHTEAFF.

This clonotype was counted many times. This sequence joins TRBV5-5 and TRBJ1-4; D gene unclear. The germline V and J ends were trimmed by 0 bases and 5 bases, with 5 bases remaining between them. The CDR3 sequence is 13 residues long. Looked up from germline, CDR1 is SGHKS and CDR2 is YYEKEE (reference sequence). CDR3 protein: CASSLDLNEKLFF. In DNA, the CDR3 is TGTGCCAGCAGCTTGGACCTAAATGAAAAACTGTTTTTT.

This sequence joins TRBV20-1 and TRBJ1-4; no firm D call. V lost 5 bases to trimming and J lost 8 bases, with 12 bases between them. Per the germline V gene, CDR1 is DFQATT and CDR2 is SNEGSKA (reference sequence). This CDR3 has 12 residues. Here the CDR3 reads CSAVVGVEKLFF. The CDR3 DNA sequence: TGCAGTGCTGTGGTGGGAGTCGAAAAACTGTTTTTT.

Concerning this clonotype itself: A much larger clone lies one base from this, so it may be a read error. The V call is TRBV7-2, the J call TRBJ1-2; the D is unclear. V was shortened by 5 bases and J by 3 bases, with 10 bases between the two germline ends. Germline V gene data show CDR1 as SGHTA and CDR2 as FQGNSA. The CDR3 is 13 amino acids. CDR3 amino acids: CASSGRVDYGYTF. CDR3 coding DNA: TGTGCCAGCAGCGGTAGGGTTGACTATGGCTACACCTTC.

In the case of this clonotype: Being one base from a much bigger clone, this may be a read error. This chain uses TRBV4-1 with TRBJ1-2; 7 bases agree with TRBD1. The trim removed 4 bases at V and 4 bases at J, leaving 9 bases unmatched. This CDR3 is built from 15 residues. Germline V CDR1 and CDR2: MGHRA, YSYEKL. The chain's CDR3 is CASSRRQGTGYGYTF. The DNA of the CDR3 is TGCGCCAGCAGCCGTAGACAGGGCACAGGCTATGGCTACACCTTC.

The chain links TRBV7-8 to TRBJ1-2, with unresolved D. The germline V and J ends were trimmed by 0 bases and 0 bases, with 8 bases remaining between them. From germline, CDR1 is SGHVS and CDR2 FQNEAQ. This CDR3 is built from 15 residues. The CDR3 DNA sequence: TGTGCCAGCAGCTTAGCCGGGGTCCCTAACTATGGCTACACCTTC. Translating gives CASSLAGVPNYGYTF.

The chain has TRBV18 and TRBJ1-1, with a tentative D call TRBD1 (6 bases). V dropped 4 bases and J dropped 3 bases, with 15 bases sitting between them. The germline V gene has CDR1 KGHSH and CDR2 LQKENI. This CDR3 has 15 residues. The CDR3 protein is CASSLASGHYTEAFF. In DNA form, the CDR3 reads TGTGCCAGCTCACTAGCTTCGGGACATTACACTGAAGCTTTCTTT. The variable domain in full, completed from reference TRBV18 and TRBJ1-1, reads NAGVMQNPRHLVRRRGQEARLRCSPMKGHSHVYWYRQLPEEGLKFMVYLQKENIIDESGMPKERFSAEFPKEGPSILRIQQVVRGDSAAYFCASSLASGHYTEAFFGQGTRLTVV.

The chain joins TRBV6-5 to TRBJ2-2; the D gene is possibly TRBD1 (6 bases). The CDR3 extends over 16 amino acids. Germline assignment: CDR1 MNHEY and CDR2 SVGAGI. The V end was cut by 6 bases, the J end by 4 bases, with 18 bases between. The CDR3 region has the DNA TGTGCCAGCAGGCAGACGACAGGACAACTCACCGGGGAGCTGTTTTTT. Encoded protein: CASRQTTGQLTGELFF.

This clonotype appeared many times. This rearrangement joins TRBV10-3 to TRBJ1-3; D gene uncertain. The CDR3 consists of 12 residues. The V gene's germline CDR1 is ENHRY and CDR2 SYGVKD. Trimming took 2 bases from V and 2 from J, leaving 1 base between them. CDR3 sequence reads: CAISEAGNTIYF. For the CDR3, the DNA is TGTGCCATCAGTGAGGCTGGAAACACCATATATTTT.

V and J are TRBV6-2 or TRBV6-3 and TRBJ1-2; D unresolved. CDR1 MNHEY and CDR2 SVGEGT come from the germline V gene. The CDR3 is made up of 14 amino acids. With 6 bases removed from V and 0 bases from J, the gap between germline ends came to 11 bases. For the CDR3, the DNA is TGTGCCAGCAGAAACCTGAGAACTAACTATGGCTACACCTTC. Translating gives CASRNLRTNYGYTF.

The V gene is TRBV5-1, the J gene TRBJ2-1, with D perhaps TRBD1 (5 bases). This CDR3 is built from 15 residues. The V and J ends lost 0 bases and 8 bases respectively, with 15 bases between them. CDR1 SGHRS and CDR2 YFSETQ come from the germline V gene. This CDR3 reads CASSLAGRVQDEQFF. The CDR3 DNA sequence: TGCGCCAGCAGCTTGGCCGGCAGGGTACAGGATGAGCAGTTCTTC.

The chain combines TRBV6-5 with TRBJ1-1; maybe TRBD1 (6 bases). The CDR3 is made up of 16 amino acids. Germline V gene data show CDR1 as MNHEY and CDR2 as SVGAGI. Trimming took 5 bases from V and 4 from J, leaving 20 bases between them. CDR3 region: CASSPRGTGRSTEAFF. The CDR3 nucleotides are TGTGCCAGCAGTCCAAGAGGAACAGGGCGGAGCACTGAAGCTTTCTTT.

This clonotype has at least ten counts. The chain recombines TRBV7-2 with TRBJ2-2; tentatively, D is TRBD1 (6 bases). The CDR3 has 14 residues. The V end lost 4 bases, the J end lost 1 base, and 7 bases lay between the germline ends. Per the germline V gene, CDR1 is SGHTA and CDR2 is FQGNSA. CDR3 sequence (DNA): TGTGCCAGCAGCTCGGGACAGAACACCGGGGAGCTGTTTTTT. This sequence encodes CASSSGQNTGELFF.

This chain joins TRBV7-2 and TRBJ2-7; 8 nucleotides line up with TRBD1. With 1 base clipped from V and 3 bases from J, the junction kept 8 bases outside the gene matches. Germline loops: CDR1 SGHTA, CDR2 FQGNSA. The CDR3 spans 16 residues. The CDR3 here is CASSLEGGTGNYEQYF. DNA of the CDR3: TGTGCCAGCAGCTTAGAGGGCGGGACAGGTAACTACGAGCAGTACTTC.

This clonotype was recorded at least ten times. J is TRBJ2-5 and V is TRBV28, with TRBD2 identical over 14 bases. Germline loops: CDR1 MDHEN, CDR2 SYDVKM. With V trimmed by 4 bases and J by 5 bases, 6 bases remained unmatched. The CDR3 length is 16 residues. The DNA for the CDR3 is TGTGCCAGCAGTTCTGGGACTAGCGGGAGTTGGGAGACCCAGTACTTC. Translation: CASSSGTSGSWETQYF.

This clonotype has only a few counts. The chain links TRBV11-2 to TRBJ2-3; D is uncertain. Germline assignment: CDR1 SGHAT and CDR2 FQNNGV. V was clipped by 5 bases and J by 1 base, with 10 bases between them. CDR3 size: 14 residues. The CDR3 here is CASSPLGRTDTQYF. CDR3 in DNA: TGTGCCAGCAGCCCTCTTGGGCGCACAGATACGCAGTATTTT.